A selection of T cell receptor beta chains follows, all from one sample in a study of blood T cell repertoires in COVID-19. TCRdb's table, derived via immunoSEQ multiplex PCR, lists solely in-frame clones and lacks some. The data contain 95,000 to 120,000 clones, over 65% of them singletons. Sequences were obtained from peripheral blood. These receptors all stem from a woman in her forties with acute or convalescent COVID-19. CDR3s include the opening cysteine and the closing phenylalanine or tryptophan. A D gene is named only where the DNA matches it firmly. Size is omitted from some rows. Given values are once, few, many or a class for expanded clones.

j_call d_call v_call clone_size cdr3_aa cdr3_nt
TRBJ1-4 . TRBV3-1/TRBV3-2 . CASSQDRGEKLFF TGTGCCAGCAGCCAAGACAGGGGCGAAAAACTGTTTTTT
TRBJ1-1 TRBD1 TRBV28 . CASRTGSTNTEAFF TGTGCCAGCAGGACAGGGTCAACGAACACTGAAGCTTTCTTT
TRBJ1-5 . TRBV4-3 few CASSQGLADNQPQHF TGCGCCAGCAGCCAAGGTCTGGCGGACAATCAGCCCCAGCATTTT
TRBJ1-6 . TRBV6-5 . CASSPRENSPLHF TGTGCCAGCAGTCCCAGGGAAAATTCACCCCTCCACTTT
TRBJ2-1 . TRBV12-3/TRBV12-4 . CATGDEQFF TGTGCCACCGGTGATGAGCAGTTCTTC
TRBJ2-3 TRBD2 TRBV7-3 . CASSLTARGAGDSRSTDTQYF TGTGCCAGCAGCTTGACTGCCAGGGGAGCGGGGGATTCACGTAGCACAGATACGCAGTATTTT
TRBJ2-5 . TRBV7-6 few CASSAPGRATQYF TGTGCCAGCAGCGCCCCCGGGCGGGCGACCCAGTACTTC
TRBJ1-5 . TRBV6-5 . CASSSGGSNQPQHF TGTGCCAGCAGTTCAGGAGGGAGCAATCAGCCCCAGCATTTT
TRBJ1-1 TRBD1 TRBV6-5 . CASSSTQGTTEAFF TGTGCCAGCAGTTCCACACAGGGGACCACTGAAGCTTTCTTT
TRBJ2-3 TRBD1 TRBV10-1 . CARRDSSTDTQYF TGCGCCAGACGGGACAGTAGCACAGATACGCAGTATTTT
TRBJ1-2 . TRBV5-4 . CASSLEVQDYGYTF TGTGCCAGCAGCTTGGAGGTCCAGGACTATGGCTACACCTTC
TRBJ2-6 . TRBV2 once CASRRASSGANVLTF TGTGCCAGCAGGAGGGCGTCGTCTGGGGCCAACGTCCTGACTTTC
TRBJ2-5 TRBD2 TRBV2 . CASQGVAGGEQETQYF TGTGCCAGCCAGGGGGTAGCGGGGGGCGAACAAGAGACCCAGTACTTC
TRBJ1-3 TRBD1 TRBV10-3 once CATDRGGNTIYF TGTGCCACCGACAGGGGAGGAAACACCATATATTTT
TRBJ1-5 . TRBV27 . CASSPVGGFPGQPQHF TGTGCCAGCAGTCCGGTTGGGGGGTTCCCAGGTCAGCCCCAGCATTTT
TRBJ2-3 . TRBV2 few CATEQVYTQYF TGTGCCACCGAACAGGTATATACGCAGTATTTT
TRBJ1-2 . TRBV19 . CASSTAGQSGYTF TGTGCCAGTAGTACCGCCGGACAGTCAGGCTACACCTTC
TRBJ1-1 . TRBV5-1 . CASRGQMNTEAFF TGCGCCAGCAGAGGACAAATGAACACTGAAGCTTTCTTT
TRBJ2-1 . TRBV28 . CASSLSSTNEQFF TGTGCCAGCAGTTTAAGTTCGACTAATGAGCAGTTCTTC
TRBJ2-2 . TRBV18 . CASSPQADKNTGELFF TGTGCCAGCTCACCACAGGCGGATAAGAACACCGGGGAGCTGTTTTTT
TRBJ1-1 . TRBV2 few CASSVQSTEAFF TGTGCCAGCAGCGTACAAAGCACTGAAGCTTTCTTT
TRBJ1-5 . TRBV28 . CASSLVVHNQPQHF TGTGCCAGCAGTTTAGTTGTCCACAATCAGCCCCAGCATTTT